This T cell receptor beta chain comes out of a study of OX40 agonist ivuxolimab in advanced cancers. Broadly, across the study: The costimulatory receptor OX40 (CD134) was targeted by ivuxolimab, a fully human IgG2 agonistic monoclonal antibody. Intravenous ivuxolimab was administered to patients every 2 weeks at six dose levels: 0.01, 0.1, 0.3, 1.5, 3 and 10 mg/kg. Among the approximately 50 dose-escalation patients, about 19 had hepatocellular carcinoma, roughly 15 melanoma, 9 renal cell carcinoma and 9 head and neck cancer. The dose-escalation cohort was about 87% male with a mean age of approximately 59 years, ranging from 23 to 79. Prior anti-PD-1, anti-PD-L1 or anti-CTLA-4 therapy was permitted, and checkpoint inhibitors had been received by less than 45% of dose-escalation patients. Three dose-escalation patients achieved partial responses, one with hepatocellular carcinoma and two with cutaneous melanoma. The point of sequencing TCRbeta in the periphery was to test whether ivuxolimab changed TCR sequence diversity and drove clonal T-cell expansion. The monotherapy dose-escalation portion (N = 52 patients) of the phase I ivuxolimab trial is reported in the paper. Study-wide conclusions, independent of this receptor: Low levels of normalized T-cell clonal expansion were also seen in some patients who did not respond. In the 0.1-3.0 mg/kg groups, partial responders were among the patients with the lowest normalized peripheral clonal expansion, particularly in CD8+ T cells. After ivuxolimab, CD8+ T cells had more expanded clones than CD4+ T cells on average. At doses from 0.1 to 3.0 mg/kg, clonal expansion was seen in both CD4+ and CD8+ blood T cells between baseline and week 6. The antigen specificity of the clonally expanded peripheral T cells was not determined.

To sequence the TCRbeta CDR3 region, genomic DNA was isolated from the sorted cells. The immunoSEQ Assay was used for sequencing of TCRbeta CDR3 regions. TCRdb took this table from immuneACCESS and kept in-frame rearrangements with V and J called. Such tables lack part of the clones; where checked against another copy, unresolved V genes explain under half of the gap, and the rest is unexplained. The sample includes 55,000 to 70,000 clones, with around four fifths observed a single time. 3.7% of the sample rests with the top ten. Patients with a history of autoimmune disease or receiving systemic immunosuppression were excluded from the trial. Peripheral blood for TCR sequencing was collected from all dose cohorts at baseline, on cycle 4 day 1, and on cycle 7 day 1. The samples were drawn from a first-in-human, open-label, multicenter phase I dose-escalation trial of ivuxolimab. The trial enrolled adults with locally advanced or metastatic head and neck squamous cell, hepatocellular, melanoma or renal cell carcinoma. CD4+ and CD8+ T cells were sorted separately from peripheral blood before TCR sequencing.

On this clone itself: Its antigen has not been determined. Per-base qualities were not stored, and no clone one base away is much larger.

Trimming takes 1 base from V and 10 bases from J, and the germline ends sit 10 bases apart. Looking up the germline V gene yields CDR1 MDHEN and CDR2 SYDVKM. The cysteine opens and the phenylalanine closes a CDR3 of 12 amino acids. The CDR3 DNA has 36 bases and is translated from base 1. Recombination joined TRBV28 with TRBJ2-5, and the D gene may be TRBD2, 5 bases matching. This material consisted of CD4+ or CD8+ T cells sorted from blood, taken in a trial of the OX40 agonist ivuxolimab. This receptor was identified in an adult with an advanced solid tumor such as melanoma, head and neck, liver or kidney cancer. The sequenced DNA: TGTGCCAGCAGTTTATCCGGGAACCTCCAGTACTTC. Translation gives CASSLSGNLQYF.